Listed below are T cell receptor beta chains from one sample, sequenced in a study of post-analysis software for immune sequencing data. TCRdb processed the PCR reads anew with MiXCR; each CDR3 protein has one entry. The table lists about 770,000 distinct CDR3 sequences, 35% to 55% of them singletons. Sequencing was done on a sample of blood. These TCRs come from a girl aged 10 to 17 with multiple sclerosis. Each CDR3 is given with its conserved first and last residue. Fields, in order: J gene, V gene, D gene, clone size, CDR3 protein, CDR3 DNA. A D gene is named only where the DNA matches it firmly. The size field is filled for only some rows; it gives once, few, many or a size class.

j_call: TRBJ2-5
v_call: TRBV28
d_call: .
clone_size: many
cdr3_aa: CASSPGAEETQYF
cdr3_nt: TGTGCCAGCAGCCCCGGGGCGGAAGAGACCCAGTACTTC

j_call: TRBJ2-7
v_call: TRBV20-1
d_call: TRBD2
clone_size: few
cdr3_aa: CSARVGGRAAEQYF
cdr3_nt: TGCAGTGCTAGAGTCGGCGGGAGGGCGGCTGAGCAGTACTTC

j_call: TRBJ2-2
v_call: TRBV29-1
d_call: TRBD2
clone_size: .
cdr3_aa: CSVVAGGTGELFF
cdr3_nt: TGCAGCGTTGTAGCGGGAGGGACCGGGGAGCTGTTTTTT

j_call: TRBJ1-1
v_call: TRBV7-6
d_call: .
clone_size: .
cdr3_aa: CASSLSARGFTEAFF
cdr3_nt: TGTGCCAGCAGCTTAAGCGCCAGGGGATTCACTGAAGCTTTCTTT

j_call: TRBJ2-5
v_call: TRBV6-2/TRBV6-3
d_call: .
clone_size: .
cdr3_aa: CASTVRGTQYF
cdr3_nt: TGTGCCAGCACTGTACGGGGGACCCAGTACTTC

j_call: TRBJ1-1
v_call: TRBV6-5
d_call: .
clone_size: few
cdr3_aa: CASSYQGTTEAFF
cdr3_nt: TGTGCCAGCAGTTACCAGGGGACGACTGAAGCTTTCTTT

j_call: TRBJ2-1
v_call: TRBV28
d_call: .
clone_size: .
cdr3_aa: CASSLRGGTTYNEQFF
cdr3_nt: TGTGCCAGCAGTTTAAGGGGCGGGACCACCTACAATGAGCAGTTCTTC

j_call: TRBJ2-7
v_call: TRBV5-6
d_call: TRBD2
clone_size: .
cdr3_aa: CASRRAGELPYEQYF
cdr3_nt: TGTGCCAGCAGGCGAGCGGGGGAACTTCCCTACGAGCAGTACTTC

j_call: TRBJ2-5
v_call: TRBV20-1
d_call: .
clone_size: .
cdr3_aa: CSTRGTPKEGETQYF
cdr3_nt: TGCAGTACTAGAGGGACACCAAAGGAGGGAGAGACCCAGTACTTC

j_call: TRBJ2-7
v_call: TRBV28
d_call: TRBD2
clone_size: .
cdr3_aa: CASSFVFGGSYEQYF
cdr3_nt: TGTGCCAGCAGTTTTGTTTTCGGGGGGTCCTACGAGCAGTACTTC

j_call: TRBJ2-1
v_call: TRBV3-1
d_call: TRBD2
clone_size: .
cdr3_aa: CASSQSGTSGSNEQFF
cdr3_nt: TGTGCCAGCAGCCAAAGTGGGACTAGCGGGAGCAATGAGCAGTTCTTC

j_call: TRBJ1-4
v_call: TRBV7-3
d_call: TRBD1
clone_size: .
cdr3_aa: CASSVPGQGMFF
cdr3_nt: TGTGCCAGCAGCGTCCCGGGACAGGGAATGTTTTTT

j_call: TRBJ2-7
v_call: TRBV7-9
d_call: .
clone_size: few
cdr3_aa: CASSSRQTYEQYF
cdr3_nt: TGTGCCAGCAGCTCCAGACAGACCTACGAGCAGTACTTC

j_call: TRBJ2-5
v_call: TRBV7-9
d_call: .
clone_size: .
cdr3_aa: CASSLETAQETQYF
cdr3_nt: TGTGCCAGCAGCTTAGAGACCGCCCAAGAGACCCAGTACTTC

j_call: TRBJ2-3
v_call: TRBV6-5
d_call: .
clone_size: few
cdr3_aa: CASSYSSGTSTDTQYF
cdr3_nt: TGTGCCAGCAGTTACTCTTCCGGGACTAGCACAGATACGCAGTATTTT

j_call: TRBJ2-6
v_call: TRBV5-1
d_call: .
clone_size: .
cdr3_aa: CASSQKWDSSGANVRTF
cdr3_nt: TGCGCCAGCAGTCAGAAGTGGGATAGCTCTGGGGCCAACGTCCGGACTTTC

j_call: TRBJ2-1
v_call: TRBV6-2/TRBV6-3
d_call: .
clone_size: .
cdr3_aa: CASSYGGAGAYSEQFF
cdr3_nt: TGTGCCAGCAGTTACGGGGGGGCCGGCGCCTACAGTGAGCAGTTCTTC

j_call: TRBJ1-2
v_call: TRBV7-9
d_call: .
clone_size: .
cdr3_aa: CASSLPREVDGYTF
cdr3_nt: TGTGCCAGCAGCTTACCTCGGGAGGTCGATGGCTACACCTTC

j_call: TRBJ2-1
v_call: TRBV12-3/TRBV12-4
d_call: .
clone_size: few
cdr3_aa: CASRETNEQFF
cdr3_nt: TGTGCCAGCAGAGAGACCAATGAGCAGTTCTTC

j_call: TRBJ2-1
v_call: TRBV20-1
d_call: TRBD2
clone_size: few
cdr3_aa: CSARKLRGLANEQFF
cdr3_nt: TGCAGTGCTAGAAAGTTGAGGGGACTAGCCAATGAGCAGTTCTTC

j_call: TRBJ2-7
v_call: TRBV6-5
d_call: .
clone_size: .
cdr3_aa: CASSSRTTRDEQYF
cdr3_nt: TGTGCCAGCAGTTCCCGGACAACCCGGGACGAGCAGTACTTC

j_call: TRBJ1-2
v_call: TRBV19
d_call: .
clone_size: .
cdr3_aa: CASSSRRNANYGYTF
cdr3_nt: TGTGCCAGTAGTTCCCGACGGAACGCTAACTATGGCTACACCTTC

j_call: TRBJ2-5
v_call: TRBV12-5
d_call: TRBD2
clone_size: .
cdr3_aa: CASGLRAGGPRETQYF
cdr3_nt: TGTGCTAGTGGTTTGAGAGCGGGAGGGCCGCGAGAGACCCAGTACTTC

j_call: TRBJ1-2
v_call: TRBV27
d_call: TRBD1
clone_size: .
cdr3_aa: CASSFGTGSLYGYTF
cdr3_nt: TGTGCCAGCAGTTTCGGGACAGGCAGTCTATATGGCTACACCTTC

j_call: TRBJ1-4
v_call: TRBV7-3
d_call: .
clone_size: few
cdr3_aa: CASSLARRNEKLFF
cdr3_nt: TGTGCCAGCAGCTTAGCCCGGAGAAATGAAAAACTGTTTTTT

j_call: TRBJ1-2
v_call: TRBV28
d_call: .
clone_size: few
cdr3_aa: CASSTYPDSNYGYTF
cdr3_nt: TGTGCCAGCAGTACCTACCCGGACAGTAACTATGGCTACACCTTC

j_call: TRBJ1-1
v_call: TRBV20-1
d_call: .
clone_size: .
cdr3_aa: CSARDMNRGNTEAFF
cdr3_nt: TGCAGTGCTAGGGACATGAATAGGGGGAACACTGAAGCTTTCTTT

j_call: TRBJ2-1
v_call: TRBV20-1
d_call: TRBD2
clone_size: .
cdr3_aa: CSARDPQGLTSGSYNEQFF
cdr3_nt: TGCAGTGCTAGAGATCCCCAAGGTCTGACTAGCGGTTCCTACAATGAGCAGTTCTTC

j_call: TRBJ2-7
v_call: TRBV4-3
d_call: .
clone_size: few
cdr3_aa: CASSQEVQNEQYF
cdr3_nt: TGCGCCAGCAGCCAAGAAGTACAGAACGAGCAGTACTTC

j_call: TRBJ2-1
v_call: TRBV10-3
d_call: TRBD2
clone_size: .
cdr3_aa: CAISGPTSGINYEQFF
cdr3_nt: TGTGCCATCAGTGGCCCAACTAGCGGGATAAATTATGAGCAGTTCTTC

j_call: TRBJ2-3
v_call: TRBV7-3
d_call: TRBD2
clone_size: few
cdr3_aa: CASSLIGGGTDTQYF
cdr3_nt: TGTGCCAGCAGCTTAATAGGCGGGGGAACAGATACGCAGTATTTT

j_call: TRBJ2-7
v_call: TRBV20-1
d_call: .
clone_size: .
cdr3_aa: CSASSGLDYEQYF
cdr3_nt: TGCAGTGCTAGCAGCGGGCTCGATTACGAGCAGTACTTC

j_call: TRBJ1-2
v_call: TRBV29-1
d_call: TRBD1
clone_size: few
cdr3_aa: CSIRTGFEGYTF
cdr3_nt: TGCAGCATTCGGACAGGGTTCGAGGGCTACACCTTC

j_call: TRBJ2-2
v_call: TRBV29-1
d_call: .
clone_size: .
cdr3_aa: CSVERAGELFF
cdr3_nt: TGCAGCGTTGAACGTGCCGGGGAGCTGTTTTTT

j_call: TRBJ2-7
v_call: TRBV20-1
d_call: .
clone_size: .
cdr3_aa: CSASDMKRATFYEQYF
cdr3_nt: TGCAGTGCTAGTGATATGAAGAGGGCTACCTTCTACGAGCAGTACTTC

j_call: TRBJ2-5
v_call: TRBV4-1
d_call: .
clone_size: .
cdr3_aa: CASSQEDGLQETQYF
cdr3_nt: TGCGCCAGCAGCCAGGAAGATGGGCTCCAAGAGACCCAGTACTTC

j_call: TRBJ2-7
v_call: TRBV28
d_call: TRBD1
clone_size: few
cdr3_aa: CASSLSQGQDEQYF
cdr3_nt: TGTGCCAGCAGTTTATCACAGGGGCAGGACGAGCAGTACTTC

j_call: TRBJ2-7
v_call: TRBV6-1
d_call: .
clone_size: .
cdr3_aa: CASSERGSPYEQYF
cdr3_nt: TGTGCCAGCAGTGAGAGGGGTTCGCCTTACGAGCAGTACTTC

j_call: TRBJ2-1
v_call: TRBV9
d_call: .
clone_size: once
cdr3_aa: CACSPRWGANEQFF
cdr3_nt: TGTGCCTGCAGCCCAAGATGGGGGGCCAATGAGCAGTTCTTC

j_call: TRBJ2-4
v_call: TRBV5-1
d_call: .
clone_size: few
cdr3_aa: CASSQTGRRDIQYF
cdr3_nt: TGCGCCAGCAGCCAGACGGGGCGACGGGACATTCAGTACTTC

j_call: TRBJ2-1
v_call: TRBV27
d_call: .
clone_size: .
cdr3_aa: CASSSRDKRNTYNEQFF
cdr3_nt: TGTGCCAGCAGTTCCCGGGACAAGAGGAATACCTACAATGAGCAGTTCTTC

j_call: TRBJ1-2
v_call: TRBV24-1
d_call: .
clone_size: .
cdr3_aa: CATSDYRDGYTF
cdr3_nt: TGTGCCACCAGTGATTACCGGGATGGCTACACCTTC

j_call: TRBJ2-7
v_call: TRBV27
d_call: .
clone_size: .
cdr3_aa: CASSFKSSYEQYF
cdr3_nt: TGTGCCAGCAGTTTCAAAAGCTCCTACGAGCAGTACTTC

j_call: TRBJ1-1
v_call: TRBV19
d_call: .
clone_size: .
cdr3_aa: CASSQTGSSTEAFF
cdr3_nt: TGTGCCAGTAGTCAAACAGGGTCGAGCACTGAAGCTTTCTTT

j_call: TRBJ2-6
v_call: TRBV12-3/TRBV12-4
d_call: TRBD1
clone_size: few
cdr3_aa: CASSLDRANSGANVLTF
cdr3_nt: TGTGCCAGCAGTTTGGACAGGGCGAACTCTGGGGCCAACGTCCTGACTTTC

j_call: TRBJ2-7
v_call: TRBV15
d_call: .
clone_size: .
cdr3_aa: CATSRDPGNYEQYF
cdr3_nt: TGTGCCACCAGCAGAGATCCCGGTAACTACGAGCAGTACTTC

j_call: TRBJ2-5
v_call: TRBV29-1
d_call: .
clone_size: few
cdr3_aa: CSVDRGGGEQYF
cdr3_nt: TGCAGCGTTGATCGCGGAGGGGGGGAGCAGTACTTC

j_call: TRBJ2-1
v_call: TRBV2
d_call: .
clone_size: few
cdr3_aa: CGAHEGNNEQFF
cdr3_nt: TGTGGAGCCCATGAGGGAAACAATGAGCAGTTCTTC

j_call: TRBJ2-7
v_call: TRBV6-5
d_call: .
clone_size: .
cdr3_aa: CASRNAGLVYEQYF
cdr3_nt: TGTGCCAGCAGGAACGCGGGGCTGGTCTACGAGCAGTACTTC

j_call: TRBJ2-7
v_call: TRBV7-2
d_call: .
clone_size: .
cdr3_aa: CASSPRTSSGYEQYF
cdr3_nt: TGTGCCAGCAGCCCACGGACCTCCTCTGGATACGAGCAGTACTTC